The sample holds a few counts of the clone carrying this T cell receptor beta chain. This CDR3 contains 12 residues. CDR1 and CDR2 (germline): DFQATT, SNEGSKA (reference sequence). The germline V and J ends were trimmed by 1 base and 5 bases, with 5 bases remaining between them. TCRdb redid the calling of the 5' RACE reads with MiXCR, one entry per CDR3 protein. The repertoire consists of about 73,000 distinct CDR3 sequences, with over 7.5% occurring once and the leading ten covering about two fifths. These data belong to a study of T cells after yellow fever vaccination. The TCR originated in a man under 40 who received the YFV17D yellow fever vaccine. The rearrangement uses TRBV20-1 and TRBJ1-4; D not resolved. The sequencing used CD8+ T cells sorted from PBMCs, collected on the day of the yellow fever booster vaccination. This chain's CDR3 is CSARGGNEKLFF. In DNA, the CDR3 is TGCAGTGCTAGAGGAGGGAATGAAAAACTGTTTTTT.